This T cell receptor (beta chain) was sequenced for a study of T cell repertoires in cytomegalovirus infection. Study in general: Public TCR beta signatures marked donors with CMV infection and the matching HLA. Findings and limits, study-wide: Adding up the frequency of public TCR beta families identified people who carried CMV plus the relevant HLA.

MiXCR was run by TCRdb on the reads, yielding one entry per CDR3 protein. The sample lists some 240,000 distinct CDR3 sequences; approximately 17% were seen once. This clonotype occurred many times. Its antigen is still unknown. Germline assignment: CDR1 MRHNA and CDR2 SNTAGT. V gave up 2 bases and J gave up 3 bases, with 12 bases separating them. There are 15 residues in the CDR3. Sequencing was performed on CD8+ T cells from PBMCs. The source of this sequence is a human donor in good health (CMV status not recorded). Some clones in this sample may be carry-over from other donors' samples. The chain is built from TRBV6-4 and TRBJ2-3, with D unresolved. Here the CDR3 DNA reads TGTGCCAGCAGTGACGATCCAGGTCGTACAGATACGCAGTATTTT. Protein product: CASSDDPGRTDTQYF.